This TCR beta chain was profiled in a study of T-cell memory formation after mild COVID-19. V shed 0 bases, J shed 4 bases, and the junction held 4 bases outside the gene matches. There are 15 residues in the CDR3. CDR1 and CDR2 from the germline V gene are MGHRA and YSYEKL. With constant-segment primers, 5'RACE yielded cDNA libraries of TCR alpha and TCR beta that carried sample barcodes and UMIs. MiXCR, applied by TCRdb to the 5' RACE reads, yields one record per CDR3 protein. The sample holds some 290,000 distinct CDR3 sequences, about 16% seen once. Regarding the study as a whole: The study found contracting CD4+ clones mainly in CM and EM and contracting CD8+ clones in EMRA.

A note on this clonotype: Its target is unknown.

The sequenced sample consisted of PBMCs or a T cell subset sorted from them (not recorded which). The receptor was derived from a man younger than 35 who had mild COVID-19 (a few samples of this study predate the infection). Cell type and time point are not known. The chain recombines TRBV4-1 with TRBJ1-2; 8 bases are a match to TRBD1. In DNA form, the CDR3 reads TGCGCCAGCAGCCAAGAGGGACAGGTCATCTATGGCTACACCTTC. Encoded protein: CASSQEGQVIYGYTF.